The rows below give T cell receptor beta chains drawn from one sample of a study of T cells in Graves' hyperthyroidism and ophthalmopathy. TCRdb re-called the multiplex PCR reads with MiXCR, one entry per CDR3 protein. This sample has a few hundred thousand distinct CDR3 sequences, with approximately 15% found just once. The specimen was blood. The receptors stem from a man aged 25 to 40 with Graves' hyperthyroidism that later progressed to Graves' ophthalmopathy. CDR3s include the opening cysteine and the closing phenylalanine or tryptophan. The D gene is left open where the match is weak. The listing skips clone size in some rows; elsewhere it reads once, few, many or a size class.

clone_size d_call j_call v_call cdr3_nt cdr3_aa
many TRBD1 TRBJ2-7 TRBV18 TGTGCCAGCTCACCGGGACAGGGGACCCACGAGCAGTACTTC CASSPGQGTHEQYF
many TRBD2 TRBJ2-7 TRBV7-2 TGTGCCAGCAGACCGTCGGGGGGGAGCTACGAGCAGTACTTC CASRPSGGSYEQYF
NA NA TRBJ2-7 TRBV4-1 TGCGCCAGCAGCCAACCAATCTCCAGGGCGAACGAGCAGTACTTC CASSQPISRANEQYF
few NA TRBJ1-2 TRBV6-1 TGTGCCAGCAGTGAAAAAGGGGCTTACTATGGCTACACCTTC CASSEKGAYYGYTF
NA NA TRBJ1-5 TRBV3-1 TGTGCCAGCAGCCAAGGGCCTAGGAATCAGCCCCAGCATTTT CASSQGPRNQPQHF
few NA TRBJ1-3 TRBV10-3 TGTGCCATCAGTGAGGAGCTCCGGAGGACCATATATTTT CAISEELRRTIYF
few TRBD2 TRBJ2-1 TRBV19 TGTGCCAGTAGTCCCCGGGGGACTAGCGGGGGTCTAACTACCTACAATGAGCAGTTCTTC CASSPRGTSGGLTTYNEQFF
NA NA TRBJ2-7 TRBV29-1 TGCAGCGTTCCGGGCAGAACAAGCTCCTACGAGCAGTACTTC CSVPGRTSSYEQYF
NA TRBD1 TRBJ1-1 TRBV4-1 TGCGCCAGCAGCCAAGAGGAGGGACAGGGGGCGTTAAACACTGAAGCTTTCTTT CASSQEEGQGALNTEAFF
many NA TRBJ2-7 TRBV7-3 TGTGCCAGCAGCTTGTTCCCAGGAACCTACGAGCAGTACTTC CASSLFPGTYEQYF
many NA TRBJ2-2 TRBV28 TGTGCCAGCAGCTATGGGACATCCGGGGAGCTGTTTTTT CASSYGTSGELFF
many TRBD2 TRBJ2-1 TRBV11-2 TGTGCCAGCAGCGGTAAAGCGGGGGACTCCTACAATGAGCAGTTCTTC CASSGKAGDSYNEQFF
NA NA TRBJ2-7 TRBV5-5 TGTGCCAGCAGCTTGGAGGGGAAATCCTACGAGCAGTACTTC CASSLEGKSYEQYF
NA NA TRBJ2-3 TRBV20-1 TGCAGTGCTAGAGGGGGGCAGTCCACAGATACGCAGTATTTT CSARGGQSTDTQYF
NA NA TRBJ2-1 TRBV6-2/TRBV6-3 TGTGCCAGCAGTTACGAGTCCTACAATGAGCAGTTCTTC CASSYESYNEQFF
many TRBD1 TRBJ2-3 TRBV2 TGTGCCAGCATAAGGACAGGGTACACAGATACGCAGTATTTT CASIRTGYTDTQYF
many TRBD1 TRBJ1-3 TRBV12-3/TRBV12-4 TGTGCCATGATAAGGGGGCCTGGAAACACCATATATTTT CAMIRGPGNTIYF
few NA TRBJ1-2 TRBV7-9 TGTGCCAGCAGCTTAAACGGTGAGGGGCCGGATGGCTACACCTTC CASSLNGEGPDGYTF
NA TRBD1 TRBJ2-1 TRBV3-1 TGTGCCAGCAGCCAAGGGACAGGTCGGTACAATGAGCAGTTCTTC CASSQGTGRYNEQFF
NA TRBD1 TRBJ1-5 TRBV2 TGTGCCAGCAGGGCCGGGACAGGGGACAATCAGCCCCAGCATTTT CASRAGTGDNQPQHF
NA TRBD2 TRBJ2-7 TRBV5-1 TGCGCCAGCAGCTCCCGGGAGGGCTACGAGCAGTACTTC CASSSREGYEQYF
few NA TRBJ1-1 TRBV18 TGTGCCAGCTCACCAGAGGGGGGGAACACTGAAGCTTTCTTT CASSPEGGNTEAFF
NA NA TRBJ1-1 TRBV19 TGTGCCAGTACCGCTGGCGGGACTGAAGCTTTCTTT CASTAGGTEAFF
many NA TRBJ2-7 TRBV6-2/TRBV6-3 TGTGCCAGCAGTTACTCAGGGTCCGCCTACGAGCAGTACTTC CASSYSGSAYEQYF
many NA TRBJ1-5 TRBV28 TGTGCCAGCAGCCTTCTCAGCAATCAGCCCCAGCATTTT CASSLLSNQPQHF
many TRBD1 TRBJ2-2 TRBV6-1 TGTGCCAGCAGTACCGGGACAGGGGCCACCGGGGAGCTGTTTTTT CASSTGTGATGELFF
NA NA TRBJ1-5 TRBV20-1 TGCAGTGCTAGAGGCAGTTATAGCAATCAGCCCCAGCATTTT CSARGSYSNQPQHF
many TRBD2 TRBJ2-3 TRBV28 TGTGCCAGCAGTGCCCGCCGGGAGGTGACCACAGATACGCAGTATTTT CASSARREVTTDTQYF
many TRBD1 TRBJ1-1 TRBV2 TGTGCCAGCAGGGGGACAGGGGCAGGCACTGAAGCTTTCTTT CASRGTGAGTEAFF
few NA TRBJ1-4 TRBV20-1 TGCAGTGCTAGAGCTCATGGCAGGGCTAATGAAAAACTGTTTTTT CSARAHGRANEKLFF
few TRBD2 TRBJ2-3 TRBV7-9 TGTGCCAGCAGCTTGGCTACTAGCGGGGGGGCGGCAGATACGCAGTATTTT CASSLATSGGAADTQYF
many TRBD2 TRBJ2-7 TRBV12-3/TRBV12-4 TGTGCCAGCAGTTTGACTAGCGGGGGGGCCTTAGACGAGCAGTACTTC CASSLTSGGALDEQYF
many TRBD1 TRBJ1-1 TRBV4-2 TGTGCCAGCAGCCAGGGACAGGGGGTAATGAACACTGAAGCTTTCTTT CASSQGQGVMNTEAFF
many NA TRBJ1-3 TRBV12-3/TRBV12-4 TGTGCCAGCAGTCTTAGAAACACCATATATTTT CASSLRNTIYF
NA NA TRBJ2-7 TRBV10-2 TGCGCCAGCAGTGAAACTCCCTACGAGCAGTACTTC CASSETPYEQYF